The 17 T cell receptor beta chains given below trace back to one sample, sequenced in a study of blood T cell repertoires in COVID-19 (dated by TCRdb to the early 2020s). The method behind the library was the immunoSEQ multiplex PCR assay. TCRdb took this table from immuneACCESS and kept in-frame rearrangements with V and J called. Such tables lack part of the clones; where checked against another copy, unresolved V genes explain under half of the gap, and the rest is unexplained. This sample gives fewer than 200,000 clones in total; roughly 84% of them show up just once. Of the sample, approximately 1.3% is held by the ten largest clones. The sequenced material came from peripheral blood. These TCRs come from a man in his 60s who had recovered from COVID-19.

This sequence joins TRBV5-6 and TRBJ2-7; D is possibly TRBD2 (5 bases). The length of the CDR3 is 17 residues. V shed 0 bases and J shed 4 bases, with 20 bases lying between them. The germline V gene has CDR1 SGHDT and CDR2 YYEEEE. The chain's CDR3 is CASSLGRSGIYFYEQYF. CDR3 nucleotides: TGTGCCAGCAGCTTGGGTAGATCCGGGATTTATTTTTACGAGCAGTACTTC.

The chain has TRBV5-1 and TRBJ2-7; unclear D gene. Germline V gene data show CDR1 as SGHRS and CDR2 as YFSETQ. With 4 bases removed from V and 4 bases from J, the gap between germline ends came to 18 bases. This CDR3 is 15 amino acids long. CDR3 DNA sequence: TGCGCCAGCAGCCTCTCCCCCTCACAACCTTACGAGCAGTACTTC. Translating gives CASSLSPSQPYEQYF.

The CDR3: CASSQGWDREAGYTF. CDR3 coding DNA: TGTGCCAGCAGCCAAGGATGGGACAGAGAGGCTGGCTACACCTTC. This sequence joins TRBV3-1 (or the pseudogene TRBV3-2) and TRBJ1-2; 7 bases line up with TRBD1. CDR3 size: 15 residues. Trimming cost V 1 base and J 7 bases; bases outside gene matches: 9. Germline loops: CDR1 LGHDT, CDR2 YNNKEL (reference sequence).

This sequence joins TRBV7-2 and TRBJ2-5; TRBD2 might be the D (7 bases). The germline V and J ends were trimmed by 5 bases and 2 bases, with 15 bases remaining between them. There are 15 residues in the CDR3. Per germline, CDR1 SGHTA and CDR2 FQGNSA. CDR3: CASSTGGNWQETQYF. CDR3 nucleotides: TGTGCCAGCAGCACGGGGGGCAACTGGCAAGAGACCCAGTACTTC.

As for this clone: The junction differs from germline at one of its ends, possibly a read error. This sequence joins TRBV7-7 and TRBJ2-1; 8 nucleotides align to TRBD1. CDR1 is SSHAT, CDR2 FNYEAQ, per germline (reference sequence). The CDR3 spans 15 residues. As DNA, the CDR3 is TGTGCTAGCAGCCCGGACAGGGACAAATACAATGAGCAGTTCTTC. Translation gives CASSPDRDKYNEQFF.

The chain recombines TRBV19 with TRBJ1-1; D perhaps matches TRBD1 (6 bases). Trimming shortened V by 5 bases and J by 11 bases, and 15 bases separated the two germline ends. Germline lookup yields CDR1 LNHDA and CDR2 SQIVND (reference sequence). The length of the CDR3 is 12 residues. CDR3 protein: CASSEGGLAAFF. In nucleotides, the CDR3 is TGTGCCAGTAGTGAGGGGGGGCTGGCGGCTTTCTTT.

This chain uses TRBV7-2 with TRBJ1-1; unclear D gene. Deletions cut 3 bases from V and 4 bases from J, with 15 bases between. CDR3 length: 15 residues. Germline V CDR1 and CDR2: SGHTA, FQGNSA. CDR3 loop: CASSFPGGFATEAFF. The CDR3 coding sequence is TGTGCCAGCAGCTTCCCGGGAGGGTTCGCCACTGAAGCTTTCTTT.

This clone was observed a handful of times. The chain joins TRBV7-2 to TRBJ1-2; TRBD1 matches 9 bases. V gave up 5 bases and J gave up 6 bases; unmatched junction bases: 10. This CDR3 is 15 amino acids long. The germline gives CDR1 SGHTA, CDR2 FQGNSA. Here the CDR3 DNA reads TGTGCCAGCAGCCGGGAACCGGGACAGGGTAATGGCTACACCTTC. Its translation is CASSREPGQGNGYTF.

The chain combines TRBV27 with TRBJ2-1, with no clear D. V lost 8 bases and J 1 base, leaving 15 bases between the germline ends. CDR3 length: 15 residues. In germline, CDR1 is MNHEY, CDR2 SMNVEV (reference sequence). CDR3 nucleotide sequence: TGTGCCAGCCGGAACTCAGGCTTATCCTACAATGAGCAGTTCTTC. Translating it yields CASRNSGLSYNEQFF.

The rearrangement uses TRBV4-1 and TRBJ2-5, with TRBD2 identical over 7 bases. The CDR3 contains 16 residues. V lost 4 bases and J lost 2; bases outside the gene matches: 10. Germline CDR1 MGHRA, CDR2 YSYEKL. In DNA form, the CDR3 reads TGCGCCAGCAGCCCCTCCGGTGGAGCGGGGCAAGAGACCCAGTACTTC. Residues: CASSPSGGAGQETQYF.

The chain combines TRBV2 with TRBJ1-3; D gene uncertain. The CDR3 contains 17 residues. The germline gives CDR1 SNHLY, CDR2 FYNNEI. V lost 5 bases and J 0 bases, leaving 17 bases between the germline ends. The CDR3 loop is CASSRSHTTNSGNTIYF. Here the CDR3 DNA reads TGTGCCAGCAGTCGCTCCCACACCACAAACTCTGGAAACACCATATATTTT.

This chain uses TRBV11-3 with TRBJ2-1, with 16 bases identical to TRBD2. Per the germline V gene, CDR1 is SGHNT and CDR2 is YENEEA. CDR3 size: 16 residues. Unmatched junction bases numbered 5, after V lost 5 bases and J lost 7 bases. In nucleotides, the CDR3 is TGTGCCAGCAGCCCGTCGGGACTAGCGGGGGGGAATGAGCAGTTCTTC. As protein: CASSPSGLAGGNEQFF.

The chain links TRBV6-5 to TRBJ1-1; possible D gene TRBD1, 6 bases. The germline gives CDR1 MNHEY, CDR2 SVGAGI. The V and J ends lost 7 bases and 8 bases respectively, with 17 bases between them. The CDR3 runs 13 residues. DNA of the CDR3: TGTGCCAGCACCAGGGGCAGGGGCGCCGAAGCTTTCTTT. This gives the protein CASTRGRGAEAFF.

The chain joins TRBV6-6 to TRBJ1-4; D not certain. The germline CDR1 and CDR2 sequences are MNHNY and SVGAGI (reference sequence). This CDR3 comprises 16 residues. Trimming cost V 0 bases and J 4 bases, with 12 bases left between them. CDR3 in DNA: TGTGCCAGCAGTTACTCTAAAGCGCGGATTAATGAAAAACTGTTTTTT. It codes for CASSYSKARINEKLFF.

The chain employs TRBV6-5 and TRBJ2-1, with 8 bases identical to TRBD2. V dropped 5 bases and J dropped 4; count of bases not matched to a gene: 7. Germline CDR1 MNHEY, CDR2 SVGAGI. CDR3 length: 15 amino acids. The DNA for the CDR3 is TGTGCCAGCAGTCCCCCCGGGGGGGCTTACAATGAGCAGTTCTTC. Residues: CASSPPGGAYNEQFF.

The chain employs TRBV23-1 and TRBJ2-7, with 7 bases fitting TRBD1. TRBV23-1 falls under the ORF class, with uncertain function. V gave up 8 bases and J gave up 3 bases; unmatched junction bases: 16. This CDR3 has 16 amino acids. The CDR3 bases are TGCGCCAGCCGACAGGGCCCCACATTGAGTTTCTACGAGCAGTACTTC. It is translated as CASRQGPTLSFYEQYF.

As for this clone: Other DNA variants within this sample encode the same CDR3. This chain uses TRBV5-6 with TRBJ1-2, with D perhaps TRBD1 (5 bases). Germline lookup yields CDR1 SGHDT and CDR2 YYEEEE. Trimming took off 5 bases at V and 2 bases at J, with 10 bases between the two ends. The CDR3 loop spans 13 amino acids. CDR3 amino acids: CASSPGLNYGYTF. The CDR3 DNA reads TGTGCCAGCAGTCCAGGGTTGAACTATGGCTACACCTTC.